This entry is about one TCR beta chain. Its antigen is still unknown. The entry originates in a study of T cell responses to AZD1222 COVID-19 vaccine. Notes on the study in general: Compared with day 0, the breadth and depth of the Spike-specific TCR repertoire rose significantly after two doses of AZD1222. Of the AZD1222 recipients, only five or six were seropositive at baseline. Clonal diversity was possibly underestimated, and white British individuals and females predominated among donors.

V shed 2 bases and J shed 3 bases, with 11 bases lying between them. Per the germline V gene, CDR1 is LGHNA and CDR2 is YSLEER. The CDR3 spans 15 residues. Using immunoSEQ multiplex PCR, the repertoire was profiled, and TCRdb retains in-frame clones only, with some absent. The sample lists 190,000 or so clones, around 90% occurring once. The chain has TRBV4-3 and TRBJ2-1, with a weak D call TRBD2 (5 bases). This sequence was found in an adult who received the AZD1222 COVID-19 vaccine. The sequencing here drew on peripheral blood, taken 28 days after the second AZD1222 dose. CDR3 DNA sequence: TGCGCCAGCAGCCAATTGAGGGCGGGCTACAATGAGCAGTTCTTC. It yields the protein CASSQLRAGYNEQFF.